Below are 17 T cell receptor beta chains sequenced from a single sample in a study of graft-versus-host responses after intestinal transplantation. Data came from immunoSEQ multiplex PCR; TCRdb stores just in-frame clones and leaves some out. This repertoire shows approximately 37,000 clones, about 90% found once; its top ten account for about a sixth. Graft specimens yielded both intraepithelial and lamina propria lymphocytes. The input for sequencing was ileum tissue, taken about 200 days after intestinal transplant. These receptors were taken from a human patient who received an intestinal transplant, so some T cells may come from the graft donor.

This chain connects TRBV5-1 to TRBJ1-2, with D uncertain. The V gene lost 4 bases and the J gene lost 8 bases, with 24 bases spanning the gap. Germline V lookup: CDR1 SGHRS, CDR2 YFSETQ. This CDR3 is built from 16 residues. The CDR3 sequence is CASSLILSAVFEGYTF. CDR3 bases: TGCGCCAGCAGCCTTATTCTTTCGGCGGTTTTCGAAGGCTACACCTTC.

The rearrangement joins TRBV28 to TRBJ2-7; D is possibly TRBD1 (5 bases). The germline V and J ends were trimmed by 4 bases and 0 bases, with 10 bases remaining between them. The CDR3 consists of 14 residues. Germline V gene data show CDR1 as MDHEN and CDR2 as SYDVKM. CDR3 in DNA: TGTGCCAGCAGTTCCCCAGGGATCTCCTACGAGCAGTACTTC. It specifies CASSSPGISYEQYF.

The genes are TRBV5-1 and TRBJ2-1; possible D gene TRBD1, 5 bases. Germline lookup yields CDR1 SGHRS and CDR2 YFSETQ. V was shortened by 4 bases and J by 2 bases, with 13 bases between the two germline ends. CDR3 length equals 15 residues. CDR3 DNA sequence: TGCGCCAGCAGCCCCCGTTGGGGCCCCTACAATGAGCAGTTCTTC. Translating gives CASSPRWGPYNEQFF.

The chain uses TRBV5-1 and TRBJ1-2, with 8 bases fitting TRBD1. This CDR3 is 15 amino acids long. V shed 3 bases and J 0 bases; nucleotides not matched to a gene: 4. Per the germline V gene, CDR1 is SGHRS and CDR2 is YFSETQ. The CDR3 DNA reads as TGCGCCAGCAGCTCGACAGGGGCGACTAACTATGGCTACACCTTC. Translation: CASSSTGATNYGYTF.

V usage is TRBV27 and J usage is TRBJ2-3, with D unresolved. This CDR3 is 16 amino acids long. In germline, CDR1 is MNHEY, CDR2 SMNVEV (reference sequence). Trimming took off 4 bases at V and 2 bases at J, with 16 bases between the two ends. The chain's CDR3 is CASSSVPPRTTDTQYF. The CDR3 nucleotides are TGTGCCAGCAGTTCCGTCCCCCCCCGTACCACAGATACGCAGTATTTT.

The CDR3 region has the DNA TGTGCCAGCAGTCTAACGGAGGGGCTCGGTTATGGCTACACCTTC. Translated: CASSLTEGLGYGYTF. The chain links TRBV28 to TRBJ1-2; D is perhaps TRBD1 (5 bases). The CDR3 is 15 residues long. Trimming left V 5 bases short and J 5 bases short, with 18 bases between. Germline values: CDR1 MDHEN, CDR2 SYDVKM.

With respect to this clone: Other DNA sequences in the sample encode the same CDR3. The CDR3 sequence: CASRGTGGYNEQFF. The CDR3 coding sequence is TGCGCCAGCAGGGGGACTGGGGGTTACAATGAGCAGTTCTTC. V gene TRBV10-2 combines with J gene TRBJ2-1, with D perhaps matching TRBD2 (6 bases). The CDR3 is 14 amino acids. Germline V gives CDR1 WSHSY, CDR2 SAAADI. Trimming removed 6 bases at V and 4 bases at J, with 13 bases between.

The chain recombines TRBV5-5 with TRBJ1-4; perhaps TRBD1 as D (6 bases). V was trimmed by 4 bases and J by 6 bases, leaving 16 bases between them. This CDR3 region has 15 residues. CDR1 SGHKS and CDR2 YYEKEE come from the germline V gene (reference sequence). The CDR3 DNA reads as TGTGCCAGCAGCCCCACGGGGGCAGGGTATGAAAAACTGTTTTTT. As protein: CASSPTGAGYEKLFF.

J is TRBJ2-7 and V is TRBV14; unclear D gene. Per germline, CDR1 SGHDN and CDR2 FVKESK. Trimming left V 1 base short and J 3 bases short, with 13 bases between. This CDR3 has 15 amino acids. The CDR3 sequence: CASSQGYWVFYEQYF. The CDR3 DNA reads TGTGCCAGCAGCCAAGGATATTGGGTTTTCTACGAGCAGTACTTC.

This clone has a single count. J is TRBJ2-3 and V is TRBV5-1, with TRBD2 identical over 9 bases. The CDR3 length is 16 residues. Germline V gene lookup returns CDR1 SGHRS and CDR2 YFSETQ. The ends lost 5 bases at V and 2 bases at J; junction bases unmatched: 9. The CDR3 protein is CASRKMRGGNTDTQYF. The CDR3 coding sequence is TGCGCCAGCAGAAAAATGCGGGGGGGAAACACAGATACGCAGTATTTT. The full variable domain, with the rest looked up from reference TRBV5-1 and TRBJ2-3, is KAGVTQTPRYLIKTRGQQVTLSCSPISGHRSVSWYQQTPGQGLQFLFEYFSETQRNKGNFPGRFSGRQFSNSRSEMNVSTLELGDSALYLCASRKMRGGNTDTQYFGPGTRLTVL.

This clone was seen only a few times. The CDR3 here is CASSSFDRVGANVLTF. As DNA, the CDR3 is TGCGCCAGCAGCTCCTTCGACAGGGTTGGGGCCAACGTCCTGACTTTC. The J gene is TRBJ2-6, the V gene TRBV5-1; 7 bases align to TRBD1. The germline CDR1 and CDR2 sequences are SGHRS and YFSETQ. With 3 bases clipped from V and 3 bases from J, the junction kept 6 bases outside the gene matches. This CDR3 comprises 16 residues.

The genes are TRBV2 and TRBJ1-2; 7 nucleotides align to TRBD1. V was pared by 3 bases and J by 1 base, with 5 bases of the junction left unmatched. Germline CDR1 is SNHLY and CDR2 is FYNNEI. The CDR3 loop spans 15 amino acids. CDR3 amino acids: CASSDRDRGNYGYTF. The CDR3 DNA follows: TGTGCCAGCAGTGACCGGGACAGAGGTAACTATGGCTACACCTTC. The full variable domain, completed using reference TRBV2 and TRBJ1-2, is EPEVTQTPSHQVTQMGQEVILRCVPISNHLYFYWYRQILGQKVEFLVSFYNNEISEKSEIFDDQFSVERPDGSNFTLKIRSTKLEDSAMYFCASSDRDRGNYGYTFGSGTRLTVV.

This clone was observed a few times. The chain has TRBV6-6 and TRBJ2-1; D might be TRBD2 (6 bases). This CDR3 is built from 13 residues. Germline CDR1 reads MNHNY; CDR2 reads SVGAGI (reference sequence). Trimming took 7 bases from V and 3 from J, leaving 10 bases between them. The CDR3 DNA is TGTGCCAGCATCCGGGACTTCTACAATGAGCAGTTCTTC. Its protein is CASIRDFYNEQFF.

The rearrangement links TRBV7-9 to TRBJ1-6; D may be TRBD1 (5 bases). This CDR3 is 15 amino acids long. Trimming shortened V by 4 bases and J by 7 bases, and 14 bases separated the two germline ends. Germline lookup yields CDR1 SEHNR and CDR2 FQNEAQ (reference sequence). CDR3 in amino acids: CASSSFPGGNSPLHF. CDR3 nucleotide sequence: TGTGCCAGCAGCTCCTTTCCCGGGGGGAATTCACCCCTCCACTTT.

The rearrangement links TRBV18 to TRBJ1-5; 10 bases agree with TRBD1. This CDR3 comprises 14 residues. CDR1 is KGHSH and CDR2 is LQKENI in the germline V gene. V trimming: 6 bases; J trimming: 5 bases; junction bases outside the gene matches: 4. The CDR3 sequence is CASSKDRGDQPQHF. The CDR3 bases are TGTGCCAGCTCCAAGGACAGGGGGGATCAGCCCCAGCATTTT.

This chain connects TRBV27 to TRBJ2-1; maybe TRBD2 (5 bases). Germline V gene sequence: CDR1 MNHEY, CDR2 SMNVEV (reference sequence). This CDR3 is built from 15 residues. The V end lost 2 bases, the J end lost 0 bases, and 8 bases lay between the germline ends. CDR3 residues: CASSLSGSSYNEQFF. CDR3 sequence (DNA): TGTGCCAGCAGTTTAAGTGGGAGCTCCTACAATGAGCAGTTCTTC.

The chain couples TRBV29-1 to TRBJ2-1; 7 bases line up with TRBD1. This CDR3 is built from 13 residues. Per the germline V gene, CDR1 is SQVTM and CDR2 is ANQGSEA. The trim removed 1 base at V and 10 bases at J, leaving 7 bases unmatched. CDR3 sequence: CSVEGQGLGEQFF. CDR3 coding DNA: TGCAGCGTTGAAGGACAGGGTTTAGGAGAGCAGTTCTTC.